Described below is a single T cell receptor beta chain sequence and its context. The specificity of this receptor is unknown. No much larger clone exists at a distance of one base, and base qualities are not known. Libraries were made using the immunoSEQ multiplex PCR assay. TCRdb stores this immuneACCESS table with in-frame sequences only. Part of the clones is absent; in the studies checked, under half of the shortfall reflects unresolved V genes, and no reason is known for the rest. A total of tens of thousands of clones appear in this sample, approximately 89% of them only once. Approximately 0.9% of the sample rests with the top ten. For TCR Vbeta sequencing, memory CD4+ T cells were sorted ex vivo from the peripheral blood of both healthy controls and narcolepsy patients. This sample was taken from a study of T cells in narcolepsy (dated by TCRdb to 2017 to 2018). General notes on the study: Patients with narcolepsy type 1 or type 2 (NT1, NT2) were enrolled in the study together with healthy control donors. The study sought autoreactive T cells targeting hypocretin neuron self-antigens (hypocretin, TRIB2) in narcolepsy patients, using TCR Vbeta sequencing to track clonotypes in blood and CSF.

The junction shows trimming of 5 bases on V and 5 bases on J, plus 21 bases between the germline ends. The CDR3 spans 17 residues, from the cysteine through the phenylalanine. Only the CDR3 portion is preserved as DNA: 51 bases, with reading frame beginning at the first base. Taken from the germline V gene, the CDR1 and CDR2 loops are SGHAT and FQNNGV. The investigation overall reported the following: According to the report, autoreactive clonotypes were detected serially in the blood of the same patients and of different patients, but not in healthy controls. Patients and controls had similar numbers of sequenced blood memory CD4+ clonotypes, with averages of around 40,000 in patients and some 31,000 in controls. Certain blood memory CD4+ repertoires from patients and controls had no sequences that matched autoreactive T cell clones. Plots comparing CSF and blood CD4+ T cell clonotypes from the same patient highlighted HCRT-specific and TRIB2-specific autoreactive clonotypes.

The specimen was memory (CD45RA-) CD4+ T cells from blood. In light of the paper, this sample's cell subset or site label describes: memory T cells sorted ex vivo from peripheral blood. The receptor's source is a human donor in good health. The chain links TRBV11-2 with TRBJ1-4, with TRBD1 perhaps the D gene, on 5 matching bases. The CDR3 protein is CASSTRRGTPGNEKLFF. The sequence in DNA is TGTGCCAGCAGCACCCGAAGAGGGACGCCGGGGAATGAAAAACTGTTTTTT.